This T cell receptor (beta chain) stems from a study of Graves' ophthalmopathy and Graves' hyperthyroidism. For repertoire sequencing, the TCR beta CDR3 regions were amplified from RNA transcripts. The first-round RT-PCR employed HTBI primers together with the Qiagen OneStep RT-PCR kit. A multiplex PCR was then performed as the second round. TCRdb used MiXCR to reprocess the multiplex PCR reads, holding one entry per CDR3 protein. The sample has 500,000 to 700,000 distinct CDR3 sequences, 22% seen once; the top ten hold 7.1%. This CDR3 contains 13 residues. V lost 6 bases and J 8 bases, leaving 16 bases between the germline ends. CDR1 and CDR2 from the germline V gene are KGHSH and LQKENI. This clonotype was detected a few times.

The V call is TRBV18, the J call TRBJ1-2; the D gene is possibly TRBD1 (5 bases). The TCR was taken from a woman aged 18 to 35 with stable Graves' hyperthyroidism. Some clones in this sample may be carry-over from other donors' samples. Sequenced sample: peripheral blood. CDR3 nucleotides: TGTGCCAGCTCGCCTAAGCCCGAGGGGGGCTACACCTTC. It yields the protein CASSPKPEGGYTF.